The T cell receptor beta chain under discussion was sequenced for a study of CD8+CD57+ T cells in acquired aplastic anemia. The overall study: Each DNA sample taken from sorted CD4+ and CD8+ cells came to about 3.2 ug on average. Findings of the study overall: No significant patient-versus-control difference appeared in CD8+ Simpson's diversity.

In this sample, this clonotype is medium-sized. Its antigen is not identified. Between the trimmed V and J ends, which lost 0 bases and 5 bases, there was a span of 10 bases. The CDR3 covers 14 residues. The germline CDR1 and CDR2 sequences are LNHNV and YYDKDF (reference sequence). Profiling that covered TCR beta VDJ and CDR3 relied on genomic DNA as its template. TCRdb passed the reads through MiXCR, listing each CDR3 protein once. The table shows some 150,000 distinct CDR3 sequences, with approximately 41% occurring only once. Sequenced sample: sorted CD4+, CD8+, or CD8+CD57+ T cells (not recorded which) from PBMCs. This chain links TRBV15 with TRBJ1-2; D perhaps matches TRBD1 (6 bases). This receptor was taken from a human donor in good health, serving as a control. This CDR3 is CATSRDRGEYGYTF. Here the CDR3 DNA reads TGTGCCACCAGCAGAGATAGGGGGGAGTATGGCTACACCTTC.